Described below is a single T cell receptor beta chain sequence and its context. TCRdb's table, derived via immunoSEQ multiplex PCR, lists solely in-frame clones and lacks some. This table has some 80,000 clones, about nine tenths appearing once. The data were taken from a study of control samples from healthy donors and cancer patients. This CDR3 comprises 15 residues. V lost 6 bases and J lost 3; bases outside the gene matches: 8. Looked up from germline, CDR1 is MNHEY and CDR2 is SVGAGI. Sequences were obtained from blood. This TCR came from a man between 50 and 59 years old in good health. V gene TRBV6-5 combines with J gene TRBJ1-5; 7 bases line up with TRBD1. The CDR3 nucleotides read TGTGCCAGCAGCGCCTGGACAGGAGACAATCAGCCCCAGCATTTT. It encodes CASSAWTGDNQPQHF.